These 2 T cell receptor beta chains were sequenced from one sample in a study of OX40 agonist ivuxolimab in advanced cancers. Sequencing was performed with immunoSEQ multiplex PCR; in TCRdb, only in-frame clones are kept and a portion is missing. Of some 49,000 clones listed, nearly 85% are singletons. Sequencing used CD4+ or CD8+ T cells sorted from blood, obtained in a trial of the OX40 agonist ivuxolimab. The receptor source for this set is an adult with an advanced solid tumor such as melanoma, head and neck, liver or kidney cancer.

The J gene is TRBJ1-4, the V gene TRBV7-9; D perhaps matches TRBD1 (5 bases). CDR3 size: 14 residues. Trimming stripped 5 bases from V and 3 bases from J, with 10 bases between. Germline CDR1 SEHNR, CDR2 FQNEAQ (reference sequence). CDR3 protein: CASSLRDANEKLFF. CDR3 bases: TGTGCCAGCAGCCTCCGGGACGCTAATGAAAAACTGTTTTTT.

V and J are TRBV14 and TRBJ2-7; D call uncertain. The CDR3 contains 13 residues. Between the trimmed V and J ends, which lost 0 bases and 13 bases, there was a span of 16 bases. The germline CDR1 and CDR2 sequences are SGHDN and FVKESK. The CDR3 loop is CASSQEFGISLYF. For the CDR3, the DNA is TGTGCCAGCAGCCAAGAGTTCGGCATATCTCTCTACTTC.